Described below is a single T cell receptor (beta chain) sequence and its context. The length of the CDR3 is 14 residues. Germline values: CDR1 SGHAT, CDR2 FQNNGV. Trimming took off 5 bases at V and 5 bases at J, with 10 bases between the two ends. The sample is drawn from a study of OX40 agonist ivuxolimab in advanced cancers. Study-level information: A mean age of approximately 60 years, range about 20 to 79, was recorded, and roughly 80% were male.

Clones were read by immunoSEQ multiplex PCR, and TCRdb kept only the in-frame ones, dropping some. Of 95,000 or so clones in the sample, approximately 85% were seen once. Sequencing was performed on CD4+ or CD8+ T cells sorted from blood, taken in a trial of the OX40 agonist ivuxolimab. The source is an adult with an advanced solid tumor such as melanoma, head and neck, liver or kidney cancer. The chain joins TRBV11-2 to TRBJ1-6, with D unclear. The CDR3 coding sequence is TGTGCCAGCAGCCCCCTCCGGGATAATTCACCCCTCCACTTT. This sequence encodes CASSPLRDNSPLHF. The full variable domain, its missing parts supplied by reference TRBV11-2 and TRBJ1-6, is EAGVAQSPRYKIIEKRQSVAFWCNPISGHATLYWYQQILGQGPKLLIQFQNNGVVDDSQLPKDRFSAERLKGVDSTLKIQPAKLEDSAVYLCASSPLRDNSPLHFGNGTRLTVT.